What follows are 5 T cell receptor beta chains derived from one specimen sequenced in a study of blood T cell repertoires in COVID-19. Data came from immunoSEQ multiplex PCR; TCRdb stores just in-frame clones and leaves some out. The data hold approximately 50,000 clones, with around 86% observed a single time. The sequenced material came from peripheral blood. Receptors originate from a human donor in a cohort sampled during active COVID-19.

This clone showed up just a few times. The gene calls are TRBV24-1 and TRBJ1-2, with D uncertain. The CDR3 runs 12 residues. V lost 6 bases to trimming and J lost 4 bases, with 8 bases between them. Germline V gene data show CDR1 as KGHDR and CDR2 as SFDVKD. CDR3 sequence reads: CATSSGGYGYTF. As DNA, the CDR3 is TGTGCCACCAGTTCCGGAGGCTATGGCTACACCTTC.

This chain connects TRBV9 to TRBJ2-1, with 11 bases identical to TRBD2. The CDR3 is 15 amino acids. J gave up 7 bases and V 4 bases, and 7 bases lay outside the gene matches. Germline CDR1 is SGDLS and CDR2 is YYNGEE. CDR3: CASSPGGLAVNEQFF. The CDR3 DNA is TGTGCCAGCAGCCCGGGGGGACTAGCGGTTAATGAGCAGTTCTTC.

DNA for the CDR3: TGTGCCAGTAGTATGACCAGGGGCAACACTGAAGCTTTCTTT. This translates into CASSMTRGNTEAFF. This chain links TRBV19 with TRBJ1-1; a possible D gene is TRBD1 (6 bases). Germline CDR1 and CDR2: LNHDA and SQIVND (reference sequence). The CDR3 contains 14 residues. The ends were cut back, 3 bases at V and 2 bases at J, with 10 bases in the middle.

V is TRBV5-1 and J is TRBJ1-4; D gene ambiguous. CDR3 size: 17 residues. V was shortened by 0 bases and J by 3 bases, with 15 bases between the two germline ends. Germline-derived CDR1 and CDR2 are SGHRS and YFSETQ. The CDR3 reads CASSLGERGASNEKLFF. The CDR3 coding sequence is TGCGCCAGCAGCTTGGGAGAGCGTGGAGCGTCTAATGAAAAACTGTTTTTT.

This clone has a handful of counts. This chain links TRBV28 with TRBJ1-1; D gene ambiguous. CDR3 length equals 13 residues. The germline V gene has CDR1 MDHEN and CDR2 SYDVKM. Trimming left V 4 bases short and J 0 bases short, with 6 bases between. CDR3 coding DNA: TGTGCCAGCAGTTACAGAGTGAACACTGAAGCTTTCTTT. It encodes CASSYRVNTEAFF.